The 22 T cell receptor beta chains in this list originate from one sample, sequenced in a study of shared clonotypes between healthy human individuals. Sequencing used immunoSEQ multiplex PCR; TCRdb keeps in-frame clones, though not all of them. The repertoire holds around 1.9 million clones, with about 93% as singletons. CD45RO-negative, CCR7-positively selected cells formed the naive CD8 fraction, excluding terminally differentiated effector memory CD45RA+ cells. Sequences were obtained from naive CD8+ T cells from PBMCs. These receptors were taken from a man aged 18 to 30 in good health. Some clones in this sample may be carry-over from other donors' samples.

The chain recombines TRBV7-2 with TRBJ2-2; no firm D call. CDR1 and CDR2 (germline): SGHTA, FQGNSA. The CDR3 is made up of 15 amino acids. Trimming cost V 0 bases and J 3 bases, with 8 bases left between them. CDR3 region: CASSLADSYTGELFF. CDR3 in DNA: TGTGCCAGCAGCTTAGCAGACTCGTACACCGGGGAGCTGTTTTTT.

The chain employs TRBV7-9 and TRBJ2-3; D is unresolved. CDR1 is SEHNR, CDR2 FQNEAQ, per germline (reference sequence). V lost 10 bases and J 2 bases, leaving 4 bases between the germline ends. The CDR3 is made up of 10 amino acids. The CDR3, as DNA: TGTGCCACCGACACAGATACGCAGTATTTT. It specifies CATDTDTQYF.

The chain is built from TRBV11-3 and TRBJ2-5, with D tentatively TRBD1 or TRBD2 (6 bases each). Germline V gives CDR1 SGHNT, CDR2 YENEEA. The CDR3 is 14 amino acids. V was pared by 5 bases and J by 0 bases, with 10 bases between. The CDR3 spells CASSQRGDQETQYF. As DNA, the CDR3 is TGTGCCAGCAGCCAAAGGGGGGACCAAGAGACCCAGTACTTC. Combining the CDR3 with reference TRBV11-3 and TRBJ2-5 gives the whole variable domain EAGVVQSPRYKIIEKKQPVAFWCNPISGHNTLYWYLQNLGQGPELLIRYENEEAVDDSQLPKDRFSAERLKGVDSTLKIQPAELGDSAVYLCASSQRGDQETQYFGPGTRLLVL.

In this sample, this clone turned up once. This sequence joins TRBV4-3 and TRBJ2-1; TRBD1 agrees at 8 bases. There are 15 residues in the CDR3. CDR1 and CDR2 (germline): LGHNA, YSLEER. With 1 base clipped from V and 7 bases from J, the junction kept 6 bases outside the gene matches. In nucleotides, the CDR3 is TGCGCCAGCAGCCAAGGGACAGGGTGGGGGAATGAGCAGTTCTTC. Protein sequence: CASSQGTGWGNEQFF.

Only one count was recorded for this clone. The V gene is TRBV7-9, the J gene TRBJ1-6, with unresolved D. Germline values: CDR1 SEHNR, CDR2 FQNEAQ (reference sequence). This CDR3 is built from 14 residues. V shed 1 base and J shed 9 bases, with 10 bases lying between them. CDR3 sequence (DNA): TGTGCCAGCAGCTTAGGCCAGTCCGGTTCACCCCTCCACTTT. Residues: CASSLGQSGSPLHF. Looking up the rest from reference TRBV7-9 and TRBJ1-6 gives the full variable domain: DTGVSQNPRHKITKRGQNVTFRCDPISEHNRLYWYRQTLGQGPEFLTYFQNEAQLEKSRLLSDRFSAERPKGSFSTLEIQRTEQGDSAMYLCASSLGQSGSPLHFGNGTRLTVT.

The chain joins TRBV7-9 to TRBJ1-2; a weak D match, TRBD1 (6 bases). The CDR3 spans 11 residues. The germline gives CDR1 SEHNR, CDR2 FQNEAQ (reference sequence). V dropped 7 bases and J dropped 8 bases, with 11 bases sitting between them. The CDR3 nucleotides are TGTGCCAGCACCGCAGGGGAAGGCTACACCTTC. Protein product: CASTAGEGYTF.

The rearrangement links TRBV9 to TRBJ2-2, with a tentative D call TRBD2 (6 bases). This CDR3 spans 13 amino acids. CDR1 is SGDLS, CDR2 YYNGEE, per germline. The V and J ends lost 4 bases and 6 bases respectively, with 10 bases between them. This CDR3 is CASSSRESGELFF. As DNA, the CDR3 is TGTGCCAGCAGCTCCCGGGAGTCCGGGGAGCTGTTTTTT.

The chain carries TRBV28 and TRBJ1-3; 7 nucleotides agree with TRBD1. V was pared by 6 bases and J by 0 bases, with 8 bases of the junction left unmatched. Germline V gene lookup returns CDR1 MDHEN and CDR2 SYDVKM. The CDR3 runs 16 residues. In nucleotides, the CDR3 is TGTGCCAGCAGCCTTGAACAGGGGTTCTCTGGAAACACCATATATTTT. Amino acids: CASSLEQGFSGNTIYF.

A word on this clone: Other DNA sequences in the sample encode the same CDR3. The rearrangement joins TRBV11-2 to TRBJ2-5; D ambiguous. The germline gives CDR1 SGHAT, CDR2 FQNNGV. The CDR3 runs 12 residues. V was trimmed by 1 base and J by 2 bases, leaving 2 bases between them. CDR3 loop: CASSLGQETQYF. The CDR3 DNA follows: TGTGCCAGCAGCTTAGGACAAGAGACCCAGTACTTC.

The rearrangement joins TRBV6-5 to TRBJ1-2, with D perhaps TRBD1 (6 bases). Germline V gene data show CDR1 as MNHEY and CDR2 as SVGAGI. The CDR3 loop spans 15 amino acids. V was pared by 0 bases and J by 6 bases, with 14 bases between. The CDR3 reads CASSYSNSGHHGYTF. For the CDR3, the DNA is TGTGCCAGCAGTTACTCGAATTCGGGACACCATGGCTACACCTTC.

This clone has just one count. The chain employs TRBV27 and TRBJ2-7; D is tentatively TRBD1 or TRBD2 (5 bases each). Germline assignment: CDR1 MNHEY and CDR2 SMNVEV (reference sequence). The CDR3 loop spans 15 amino acids. V lost 6 bases to trimming and J lost 2 bases, with 17 bases between them. The CDR3 bases are TGTGCCAGCAGCCCGCCGCCGGGGCGGGCCTACGAGCAGTACTTC. The encoded protein is CASSPPPGRAYEQYF.

The chain has TRBV28 and TRBJ1-2; 9 nucleotides agree with TRBD1. Germline V CDR1 and CDR2: MDHEN, SYDVKM. This CDR3 has 13 amino acids. J was trimmed by 6 bases and V by 5 bases; bases with no gene match: 4. The CDR3 sequence is CASSRTGGNGYTF. In DNA, the CDR3 is TGTGCCAGCAGTCGCACAGGGGGCAATGGCTACACCTTC.

The chain is built from TRBV5-4 and TRBJ2-3, with no clear D. Germline CDR1 reads SGHNT; CDR2 reads YYREEE (reference sequence). The CDR3 length is 14 residues. V was trimmed by 2 bases and J by 2 bases, leaving 9 bases between them. CDR3 in DNA: TGTGCCAGCAGCTTCGACTCCTTCACAGATACGCAGTATTTT. Residues: CASSFDSFTDTQYF.

The chain combines TRBV4-3 with TRBJ1-1, with TRBD1 as a possible D gene (6 bases). V was trimmed by 1 base and J by 1 base, leaving 10 bases between them. The CDR3 loop spans 15 amino acids. From germline, CDR1 is LGHNA and CDR2 YSLEER. CDR3 bases: TGCGCCAGCAGCCAAGGGGCAGGGGAGAACACTGAAGCTTTCTTT. Residues: CASSQGAGENTEAFF.

V is TRBV6-6 and J is TRBJ2-1, with D possibly TRBD2 on 6 matching bases. Germline lookup yields CDR1 MNHNY and CDR2 SVGAGI (reference sequence). There are 13 residues in the CDR3. The V gene lost 3 bases and the J gene lost 6 bases, with 9 bases spanning the gap. CDR3 sequence: CASSYLGGNEQFF. In nucleotides, the CDR3 is TGTGCCAGCAGTTATTTGGGGGGCAATGAGCAGTTCTTC.

The rearrangement links TRBV7-9 to TRBJ1-1, with D perhaps TRBD1 (5 bases). V was pared by 1 base and J by 4 bases, with 22 bases between. The CDR3 runs to 18 residues. Germline V CDR1 and CDR2: SEHNR, FQNEAQ (reference sequence). CDR3 sequence: CASSLGGGTSVAGTEAFF. The CDR3 nucleotides are TGTGCCAGCAGCTTAGGTGGTGGGACCTCAGTCGCTGGCACTGAAGCTTTCTTT.

V gene TRBV6-5 combines with J gene TRBJ1-2; 8 positions match TRBD1. The CDR3 is made up of 13 amino acids. J was trimmed by 5 bases and V by 6 bases; bases with no gene match: 5. Germline-derived CDR1 and CDR2 are MNHEY and SVGAGI. The chain's CDR3 is CASSTDRVYGYTF. CDR3 sequence (DNA): TGTGCCAGCAGCACGGACAGGGTTTATGGCTACACCTTC.

The CDR3: CASSPGRGNEQYF. The CDR3 DNA is TGTGCCAGCTCACCAGGCAGGGGGAACGAGCAGTACTTC. The chain uses TRBV18 and TRBJ2-7, with TRBD1 identical over 7 bases. The CDR3 covers 13 residues. Germline trimming cut 2 bases from V and 5 bases from J; bases unmatched to any gene: 3. CDR1 is KGHSH, CDR2 LQKENI, per germline.

V usage is TRBV14 and J usage is TRBJ2-7; TRBD2 matches at 7 bases. Trimming took 0 bases from V and 12 from J; bases not matched to a gene: 11. Germline V gives CDR1 SGHDN, CDR2 FVKESK. This CDR3 region has 14 residues. The CDR3 loop reads CASSQDTRTSLPYF. For the CDR3, the DNA is TGTGCCAGCAGCCAAGACACACGGACTAGTTTACCGTACTTC. Variable domain in full (rest from reference TRBV14 and TRBJ2-7): EAGVTQFPSHSVIEKGQTVTLRCDPISGHDNLYWYRRVMGKEIKFLLHFVKESKQDESGMPNNRFLAERTGGTYSTLKVQPAELEDSGVYFCASSQDTRTSLPYFGPGTRLTVT.

In its sample, this clone was seen once. DNA of the CDR3: TGTGCCAGCAGTTTATCGATAGACACTGAAGCTTTCTTT. Protein sequence: CASSLSIDTEAFF. The chain combines TRBV27 with TRBJ1-1; D gene uncertain. This CDR3 comprises 13 residues. The V end lost 0 bases, the J end lost 3 bases, and 5 bases lay between the germline ends. Germline CDR1 and CDR2: MNHEY and SMNVEV (reference sequence).

The rearrangement uses TRBV7-8 and TRBJ2-7; D may be TRBD1 or TRBD2 (5 bases each). CDR3 length: 14 residues. Per the germline V gene, CDR1 is SGHVS and CDR2 is FQNEAQ. Between the trimmed V and J ends, which lost 3 bases and 3 bases, there was a span of 12 bases. The CDR3 DNA follows: TGTGCCAGCAGCTTTCCGGGACCCCTCTACGAGCAGTACTTC. Residues: CASSFPGPLYEQYF.

The J gene is TRBJ1-2, the V gene TRBV19; the D gene is possibly TRBD1 (5 bases). This CDR3 comprises 15 residues. Germline V gives CDR1 LNHDA, CDR2 SQIVND (reference sequence). V lost 5 bases, J lost 5 bases, and 18 bases lay in between. The CDR3 region is CASSLAGLRLYGYTF. DNA for the CDR3: TGTGCCAGTAGTCTGGCGGGGCTCCGGCTGTATGGCTACACCTTC.